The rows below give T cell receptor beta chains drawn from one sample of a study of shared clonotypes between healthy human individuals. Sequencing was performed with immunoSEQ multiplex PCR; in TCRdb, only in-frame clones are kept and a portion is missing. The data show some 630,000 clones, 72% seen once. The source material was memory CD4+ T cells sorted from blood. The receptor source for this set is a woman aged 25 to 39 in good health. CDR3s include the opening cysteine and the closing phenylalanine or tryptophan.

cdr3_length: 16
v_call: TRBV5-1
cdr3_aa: CASSFSSGTSYNEQFF

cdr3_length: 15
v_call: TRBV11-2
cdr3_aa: CASSSTGGHGSEQFF

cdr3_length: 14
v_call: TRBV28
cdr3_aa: CASSSGTGKRGYTF

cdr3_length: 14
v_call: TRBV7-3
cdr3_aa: CASSTGLAGAEQFF

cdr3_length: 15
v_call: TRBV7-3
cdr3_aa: CASSFVGGRSYEQYF

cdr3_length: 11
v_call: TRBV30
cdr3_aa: CAWSVVGPQYF

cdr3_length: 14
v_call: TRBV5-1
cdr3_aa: CASSRDTSNEKLFF

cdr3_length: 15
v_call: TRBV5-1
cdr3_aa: CASRAPGQDTGELFF

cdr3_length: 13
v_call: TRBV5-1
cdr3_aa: CASSSRGGDEQYF

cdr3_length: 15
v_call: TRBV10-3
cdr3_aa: CAIHPGQYSNYGYTF

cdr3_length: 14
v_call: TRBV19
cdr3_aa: CASSLSGGEGGYTF

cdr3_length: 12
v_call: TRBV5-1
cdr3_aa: CASSLTENEQFF

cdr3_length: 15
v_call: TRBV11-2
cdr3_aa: CASSLPGDRGEKLFF

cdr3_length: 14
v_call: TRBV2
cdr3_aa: CASLYVLASYEQYF

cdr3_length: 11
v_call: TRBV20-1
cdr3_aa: CSALDYQTQYF

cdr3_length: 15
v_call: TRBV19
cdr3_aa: CASSITSGLYNEQFF

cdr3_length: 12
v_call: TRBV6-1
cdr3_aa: CASRRQTYEQYF

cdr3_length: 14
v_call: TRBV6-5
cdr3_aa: CASERGRGTYEQYF

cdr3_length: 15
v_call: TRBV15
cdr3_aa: CATSSRGTSGNEQFF

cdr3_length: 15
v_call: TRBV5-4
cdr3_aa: CASSLYGNGPYEQYF

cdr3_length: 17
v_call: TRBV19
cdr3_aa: CASSIDHDGATNEKLFF

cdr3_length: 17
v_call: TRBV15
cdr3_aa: CATSRVGYQSSYNEQFF

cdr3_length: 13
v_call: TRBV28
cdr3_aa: CASSPPSTDTQYF

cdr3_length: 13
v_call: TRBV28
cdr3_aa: CATLSSGVDTQYF

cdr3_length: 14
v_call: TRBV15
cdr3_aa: CATSRDWEVKPQHF

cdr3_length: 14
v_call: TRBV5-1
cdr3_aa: CASSLAEREETQYF

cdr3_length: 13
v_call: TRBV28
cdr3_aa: CASSLGGLYGYTF

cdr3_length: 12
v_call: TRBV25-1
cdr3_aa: CASSRSSYEQYF

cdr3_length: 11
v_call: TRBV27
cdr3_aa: CATILLSGYTF

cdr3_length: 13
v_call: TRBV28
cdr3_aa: CASREQGSQPQHF

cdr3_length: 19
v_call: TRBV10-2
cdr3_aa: CASSPGQGTSGSVTDTQYF

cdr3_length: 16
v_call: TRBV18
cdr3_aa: CASSPPGLAGGETQYF

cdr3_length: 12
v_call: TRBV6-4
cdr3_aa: CASSDRLNEQFF

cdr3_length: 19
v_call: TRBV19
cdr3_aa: CASSIKSRDRITSGNTIYF

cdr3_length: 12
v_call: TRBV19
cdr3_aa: CASSRSSDTQYF

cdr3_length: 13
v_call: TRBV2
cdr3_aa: CASKGRYFAEAFF

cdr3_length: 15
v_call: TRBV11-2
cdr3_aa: CASSLVARPEYEQYF

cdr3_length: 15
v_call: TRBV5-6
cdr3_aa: CASSLEQGDGETQYF

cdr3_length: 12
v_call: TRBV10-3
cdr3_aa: CAISASADTQYF

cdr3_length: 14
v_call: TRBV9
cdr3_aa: CASSGSGLLGIQYF

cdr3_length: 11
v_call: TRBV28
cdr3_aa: CASSLANEQFF

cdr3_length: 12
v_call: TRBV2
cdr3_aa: CASSERVETQYF

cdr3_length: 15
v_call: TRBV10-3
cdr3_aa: CAINHRADSPIGYTF

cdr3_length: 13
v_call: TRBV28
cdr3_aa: CASRQGWNNEQFF

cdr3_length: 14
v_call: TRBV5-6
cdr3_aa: CASSSVKGSYEQYF

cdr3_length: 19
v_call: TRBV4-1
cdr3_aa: CASSPPRGTSGRADNEQFF

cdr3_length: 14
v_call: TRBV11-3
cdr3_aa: CASSSGTGVAGYTF

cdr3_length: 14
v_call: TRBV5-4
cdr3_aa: CASSLGTVADTQYF

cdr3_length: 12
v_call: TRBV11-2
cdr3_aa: CASSWNRDTQYF

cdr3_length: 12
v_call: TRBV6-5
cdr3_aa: CASRTGAQGQYF

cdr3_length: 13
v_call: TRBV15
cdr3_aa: CATSASGTDTQYF

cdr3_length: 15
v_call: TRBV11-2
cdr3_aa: CASSLERGAHYEQYF

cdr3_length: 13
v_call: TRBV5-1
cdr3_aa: CASSYTRDNEQFF

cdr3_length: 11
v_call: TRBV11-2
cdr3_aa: CASSLNYEQYF

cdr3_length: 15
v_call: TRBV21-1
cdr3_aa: CASSKAHGSKGEQYF

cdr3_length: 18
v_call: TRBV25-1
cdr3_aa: CASSGYRGRETNTGELFF